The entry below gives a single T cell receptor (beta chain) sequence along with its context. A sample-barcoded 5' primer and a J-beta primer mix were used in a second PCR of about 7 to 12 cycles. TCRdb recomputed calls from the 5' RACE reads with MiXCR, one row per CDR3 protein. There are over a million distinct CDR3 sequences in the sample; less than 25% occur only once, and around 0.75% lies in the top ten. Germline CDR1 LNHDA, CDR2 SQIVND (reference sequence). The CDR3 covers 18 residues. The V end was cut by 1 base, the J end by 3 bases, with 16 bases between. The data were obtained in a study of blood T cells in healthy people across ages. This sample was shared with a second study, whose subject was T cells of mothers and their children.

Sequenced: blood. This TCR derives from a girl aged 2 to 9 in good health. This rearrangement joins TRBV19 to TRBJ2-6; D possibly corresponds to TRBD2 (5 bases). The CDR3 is CASSIGARGNYGANVLTF. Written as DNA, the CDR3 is TGTGCCAGTAGTATAGGGGCCCGGGGAAATTATGGGGCCAACGTCCTGACTTTC.